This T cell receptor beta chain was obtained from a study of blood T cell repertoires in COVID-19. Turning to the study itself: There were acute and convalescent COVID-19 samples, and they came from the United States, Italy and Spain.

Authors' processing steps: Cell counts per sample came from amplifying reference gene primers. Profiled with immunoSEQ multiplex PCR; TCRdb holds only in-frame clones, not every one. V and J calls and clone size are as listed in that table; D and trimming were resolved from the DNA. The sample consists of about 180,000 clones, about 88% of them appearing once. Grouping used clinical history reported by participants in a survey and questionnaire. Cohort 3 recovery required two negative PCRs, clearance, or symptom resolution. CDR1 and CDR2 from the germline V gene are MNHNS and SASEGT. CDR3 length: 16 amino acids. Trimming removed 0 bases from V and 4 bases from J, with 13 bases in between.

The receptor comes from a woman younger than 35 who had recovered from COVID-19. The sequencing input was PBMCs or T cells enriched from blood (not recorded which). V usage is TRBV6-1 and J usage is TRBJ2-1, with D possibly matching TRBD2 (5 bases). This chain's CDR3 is CASSEAATSKYNEQFF. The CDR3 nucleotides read TGTGCCAGCAGTGAAGCTGCCACTAGTAAATACAATGAGCAGTTCTTC.